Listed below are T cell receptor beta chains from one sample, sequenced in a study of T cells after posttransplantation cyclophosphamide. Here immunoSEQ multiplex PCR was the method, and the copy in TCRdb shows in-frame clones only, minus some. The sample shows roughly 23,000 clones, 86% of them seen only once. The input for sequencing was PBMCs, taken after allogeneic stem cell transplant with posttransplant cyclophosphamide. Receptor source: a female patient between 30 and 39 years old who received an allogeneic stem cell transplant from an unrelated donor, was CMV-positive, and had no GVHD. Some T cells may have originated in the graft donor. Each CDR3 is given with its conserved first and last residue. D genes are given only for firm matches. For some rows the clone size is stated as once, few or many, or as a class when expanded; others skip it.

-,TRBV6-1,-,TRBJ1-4,TGTGCCAGCAGTGAATTGGTCGGGGAGAGTAATGAAAAACTGTTTTTT,CASSELVGESNEKLFF
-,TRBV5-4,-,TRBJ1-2,TGTGCCAGCAGACCTAGGAGAGAGTACAGGGATGGCTACACCTTC,CASRPRREYRDGYTF
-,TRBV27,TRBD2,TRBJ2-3,TGTGCCAGCAGGCTAGCGGGTATCACAGATACGCAGTATTTT,CASRLAGITDTQYF
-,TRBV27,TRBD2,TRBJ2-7,TGTGCCAGACCGGGAGGGCAGGGGATTTACGAGCAGTACTTC,CARPGGQGIYEQYF
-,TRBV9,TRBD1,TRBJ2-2,TGTGCCAGCAGCGTGGACAGGGCCGGGGAGCTGTTTTTT,CASSVDRAGELFF
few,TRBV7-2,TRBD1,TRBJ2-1,TGTGCCAGCAGCTACGGGAAGGGGGCTTATGAGCAGTTCTTC,CASSYGKGAYEQFF
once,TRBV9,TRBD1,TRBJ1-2,TGTGCCAGCAGCGAGGGACAGCGAGCTAACTATGGCTACACCTTC,CASSEGQRANYGYTF
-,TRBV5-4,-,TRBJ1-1,TGTGCCAGCAGCTTAGGACAGAGGGGGAATGAAGCTTTCTTT,CASSLGQRGNEAFF
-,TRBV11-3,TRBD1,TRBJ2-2,TGTGCCAGCAGCTTAAGACAGGGGCTAACCACCGGGGAGCTGTTTTTT,CASSLRQGLTTGELFF
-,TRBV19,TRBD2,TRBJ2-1,TGTGCCAGTAGTATCACCCCACCTAGCGGGGATTTAAGCTCCTACAATGAGCAGTTCTTC,CASSITPPSGDLSSYNEQFF
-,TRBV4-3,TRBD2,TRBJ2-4,TGCGCCAGCAGCCAAGACGTCGCGGCGGGGGGCGAAAACATTCAGTACTTC,CASSQDVAAGGENIQYF
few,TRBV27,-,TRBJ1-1,TGTGCCAGCAGTCTCCTGACAGGTGGGAACACTGAAGCTTTCTTT,CASSLLTGGNTEAFF
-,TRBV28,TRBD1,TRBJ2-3,TGTGCCAGCAGCCCTCCGTCAGGGGGCGCGGGAGATACGCAGTATTTT,CASSPPSGGAGDTQYF
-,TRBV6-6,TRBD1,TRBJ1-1,TGTGCCAGCAGTTTGGGACAGCGCTACACTGAAGCTTTCTTT,CASSLGQRYTEAFF
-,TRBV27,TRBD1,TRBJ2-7,TGTGCCAGCAGTCCATCTAAAGGAGACAGGGTCTACGAGCAGTACTTC,CASSPSKGDRVYEQYF
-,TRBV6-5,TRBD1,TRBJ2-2,TGTGCCAGCAGACAGGACAGGGGTTACACCGGGGAGCTGTTTTTT,CASRQDRGYTGELFF
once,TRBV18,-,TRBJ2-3,TGTGCCAGCTCACCTGGGACTAGCACAGATACGCAGTATTTT,CASSPGTSTDTQYF
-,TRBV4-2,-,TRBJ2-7,TGTGCCAGCAGCCAAGGAACTACTTCCTCCTACGAGCAGTACTTC,CASSQGTTSSYEQYF
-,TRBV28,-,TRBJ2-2,TGTGCCAGCAGTCGAACCTTACAGGGATCCGGGGAGCTGTTTTTT,CASSRTLQGSGELFF
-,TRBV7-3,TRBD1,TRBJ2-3,TGTGCCAGCAGCTTGGGACAGGGTATCGGTACGCAGTATTTT,CASSLGQGIGTQYF
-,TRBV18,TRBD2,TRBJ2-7,TGTGCCAGCTCACTTCCTAGGGGAGGGGCCTACGAGCAGTACTTC,CASSLPRGGAYEQYF
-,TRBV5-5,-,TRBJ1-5,TGTGCCAGCAGCGTCGCAGGGTTTAGCAATCAGCCCCAGCATTTT,CASSVAGFSNQPQHF
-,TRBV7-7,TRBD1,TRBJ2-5,TGTGCCAGCAGCCCTCCGGACAGGGAAGAGACCCAGTACTTC,CASSPPDREETQYF
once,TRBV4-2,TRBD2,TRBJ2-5,TGTGCCAGCAGCCCTATAGCGGGGGACCTGGCCCAGTACTTC,CASSPIAGDLAQYF
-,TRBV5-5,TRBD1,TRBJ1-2,TGTGCCAGCAGCCGACAGGGGGCCGATGGCTACACCTTC,CASSRQGADGYTF
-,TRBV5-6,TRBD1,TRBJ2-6,TGTGCCAGCAGCTGGGTGGACAGGGGGGACTCTGGGGCCAACGTCCTGACTTTC,CASSWVDRGDSGANVLTF
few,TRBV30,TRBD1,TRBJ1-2,TGTGCCTGGAGTGGGGGACAGGGTGGCTACACCTTC,CAWSGGQGGYTF
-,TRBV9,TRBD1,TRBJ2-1,TGTGCCAGCAGCGTAGCCGGCAGGGGGCACAATGAGCAGTTCTTC,CASSVAGRGHNEQFF
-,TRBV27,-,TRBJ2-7,TGTGCCAGCAGAAAGAGCCCGGCGGGTTGGGCTGACGAGCAGTACTTC,CASRKSPAGWADEQYF
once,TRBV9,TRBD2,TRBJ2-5,TGTGCCAGCAGTAGCGGGGGAAATCGAGAGACCCAGTACTTC,CASSSGGNRETQYF
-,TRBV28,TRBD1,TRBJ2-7,TGTGCCAGCAGTTTATCCGCAGGGGGCGAGCAGTACTTC,CASSLSAGGEQYF
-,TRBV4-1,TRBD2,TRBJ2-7,TGCGCCAGCAGCCAAGCGGGACTAGCGAACGAGCAGTACTTC,CASSQAGLANEQYF
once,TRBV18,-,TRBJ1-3,TGTGCCAGCTCGCCGGGACACTCTGGAAACACCATATATTTT,CASSPGHSGNTIYF
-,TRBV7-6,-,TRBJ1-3,TGTGCCAGCAGCCTCCAGACTGCCTTCTCTGGAAACACCATATATTTT,CASSLQTAFSGNTIYF
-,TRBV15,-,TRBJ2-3,TGTGCCACAGCGTGGCAGGGCCCAGATACGCAGTATTTT,CATAWQGPDTQYF
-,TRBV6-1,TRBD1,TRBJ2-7,TGTGCCAGCGGATCCGGGACAGGAGGAGGGGAGCAGTACTTC,CASGSGTGGGEQYF
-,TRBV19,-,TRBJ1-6,TGTGCCAGTAGTCCTAGGGGTTCACCCCTCCACTTT,CASSPRGSPLHF
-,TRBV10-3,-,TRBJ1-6,TGTGCCATCAGTGAGACAGGGATCAATTCACCCCTCCACTTT,CAISETGINSPLHF
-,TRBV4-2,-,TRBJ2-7,TGTGCCAGCAGCCATATGGAACCAGGGGTCCACGAGCAGTACTTC,CASSHMEPGVHEQYF
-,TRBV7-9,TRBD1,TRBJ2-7,TGTGCCAGCAGCCCGTCCAGGGGGAAGCACGAGCAGTACTTC,CASSPSRGKHEQYF
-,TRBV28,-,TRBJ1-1,TGTGCCAGCAGTAGGTGGGGGGTTAACACTGAAGCTTTCTTT,CASSRWGVNTEAFF
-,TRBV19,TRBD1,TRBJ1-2,TGTGCCAGTAGTAGGCAGGGGGCGCGAGGCTACACCTTC,CASSRQGARGYTF
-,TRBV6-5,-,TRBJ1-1,TGTGCCAGCAGCCGGGTAGGGAACACTGAAGCTTTCTTT,CASSRVGNTEAFF